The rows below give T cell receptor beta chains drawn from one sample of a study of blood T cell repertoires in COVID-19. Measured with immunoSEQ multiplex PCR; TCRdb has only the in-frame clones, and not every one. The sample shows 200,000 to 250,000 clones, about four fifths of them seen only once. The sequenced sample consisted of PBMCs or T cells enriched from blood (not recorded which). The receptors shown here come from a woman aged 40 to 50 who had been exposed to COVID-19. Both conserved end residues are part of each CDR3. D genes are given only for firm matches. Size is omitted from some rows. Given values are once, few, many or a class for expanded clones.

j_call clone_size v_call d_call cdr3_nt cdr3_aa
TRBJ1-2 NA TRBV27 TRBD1 TGTGCCAGCAGTCCGGGGACAGGTGGTGGCTACACCTTC CASSPGTGGGYTF
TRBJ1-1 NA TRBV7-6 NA TGTGCCAGCAGCTTAGTGGTAGAGGGATTGGGCACTGAAGCTTTCTTT CASSLVVEGLGTEAFF
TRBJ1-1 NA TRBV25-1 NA TGTGCCAGCAGTGACCAGGGGTTGAACACTGAAGCTTTCTTT CASSDQGLNTEAFF
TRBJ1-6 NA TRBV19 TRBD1 TGTGCCAGTAGTACTTCCGGGACAGAGAATTCACCCCTCCACTTT CASSTSGTENSPLHF
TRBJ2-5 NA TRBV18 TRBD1 TGTGCCAGCTCACGGACCGGGACAGAAGAGACCCAGTACTTC CASSRTGTEETQYF
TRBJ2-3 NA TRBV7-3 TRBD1 TGTGCCAGCAGCTTAGTTGGGACAGGGGGCACAGATACGCAGTATTTT CASSLVGTGGTDTQYF
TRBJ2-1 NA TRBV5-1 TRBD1 TGCGCCAGCAGCCCCCTATGGGGGACAGGCAATGAGCAGTTCTTC CASSPLWGTGNEQFF
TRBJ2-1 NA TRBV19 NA TGTGCCAGTAGTATAAGCGCCTACAATGAGCAGTTCTTC CASSISAYNEQFF
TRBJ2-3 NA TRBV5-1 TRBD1 TGCGCCAGCAGCTATGGACAGGGGACAGATACGCAGTATTTT CASSYGQGTDTQYF
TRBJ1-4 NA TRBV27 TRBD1 TGTGCCAGCAGGACAGACAGGGGAGCAACTAATGAAAAACTGTTTTTT CASRTDRGATNEKLFF
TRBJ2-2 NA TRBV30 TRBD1 TGTGCTTGGAGTTCGGGGACAGTAACGACCGGGGAGCTGTTTTTT CAWSSGTVTTGELFF
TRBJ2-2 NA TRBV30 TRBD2 TGTGCCTGGAGAAGCGGGGTTACTAGGACCGGGGAGCTGTTTTTT CAWRSGVTRTGELFF
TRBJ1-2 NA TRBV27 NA TGTGCCAGCAGTTCCAGTGGAGGTACCAACTATGGCTACACCTTC CASSSSGGTNYGYTF
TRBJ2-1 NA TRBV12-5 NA TGTGCTAGTGGTTCCGGTGGAGGGGCTGGTGACAATGAGCAGTTCTTC CASGSGGGAGDNEQFF
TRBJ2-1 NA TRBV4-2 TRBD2 TGTGCCAGCAGCCAGGCTGGGACTAGCGGGGGGTTTTGGGGTGAGCAGTTCTTC CASSQAGTSGGFWGEQFF
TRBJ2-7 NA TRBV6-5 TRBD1 TGTGCCAGCAGTTACTCCGGGACAGGAGGCTACGAGCAGTACTTC CASSYSGTGGYEQYF
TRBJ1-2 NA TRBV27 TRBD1 TGTGCCAGCAGTTATGACAGGGCGGATTATGGCTACACCTTC CASSYDRADYGYTF
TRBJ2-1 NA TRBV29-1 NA TGCAGCGCTCCACTAGGACATGAGCAGTTCTTC CSAPLGHEQFF
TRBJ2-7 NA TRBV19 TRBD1 TGTGCCAGTAGTATGTCGGGACAGACGTCCTACGAGCAGTACTTC CASSMSGQTSYEQYF
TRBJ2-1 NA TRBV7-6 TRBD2 TGTGCCAGCAGCTTAGCCCCGACTAGCGGGGGTTACAATGAGCAGTTCTTC CASSLAPTSGGYNEQFF
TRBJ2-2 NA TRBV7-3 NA TGTGCCAGCAGCTCGACTAATACCGGGGAGCTGTTTTTT CASSSTNTGELFF
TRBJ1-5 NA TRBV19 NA TGTGCCAGTAGTATAGCAGGGTTCGGCAGCAATCAGCCCCAGCATTTT CASSIAGFGSNQPQHF
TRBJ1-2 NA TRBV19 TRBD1 TGTGCCAGTAGTGGGGGACAGGTTTGGCCCATCTATGGCTACACCTTC CASSGGQVWPIYGYTF
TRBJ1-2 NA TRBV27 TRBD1 TGTGCCAGCAGTTGGACAGGAAACTATGGCTACACCTTC CASSWTGNYGYTF
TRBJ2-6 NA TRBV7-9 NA TGTGCCAGCAGCCCCGACATCCTGCTGGCCAACGTCCTGACTTTC CASSPDILLANVLTF
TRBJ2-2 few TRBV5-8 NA TGTGCCAGCAGCTTGGACAGAATGAACACCGGGGAGCTGTTTTTT CASSLDRMNTGELFF
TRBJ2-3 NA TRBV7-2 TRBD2 TGTGCCAGCAGCTCCCCATATGGGGGCGGGGGGGCGAATACGCAGTATTTT CASSSPYGGGGANTQYF
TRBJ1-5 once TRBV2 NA TGTGCCAGCAGCTGGGGGGGGGTTCAGCCCCAGCATTTT CASSWGGVQPQHF
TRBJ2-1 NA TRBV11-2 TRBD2 TGTGCCAGCAGCTTAGGGGCTGGGGGGGGCTCCTACAATGAGCAGTTCTTC CASSLGAGGGSYNEQFF
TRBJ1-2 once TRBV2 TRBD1 TGTGCCAGCAGAGGGACAGGGTACTATGGCTACACCTTC CASRGTGYYGYTF
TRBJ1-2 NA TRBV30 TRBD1 TGTGCCTGCACGGACAGGGAGGGATCCTATGGCTACACCTTC CACTDREGSYGYTF
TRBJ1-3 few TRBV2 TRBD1 TGTGCCAGCAACCAAGGGGGCGGTGGAAACACCATATATTTT CASNQGGGGNTIYF
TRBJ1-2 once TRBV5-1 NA TGCGCCAGCAGCTTGGTTCGGGACTATGGCTACACCTTC CASSLVRDYGYTF
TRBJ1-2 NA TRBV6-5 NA TGTGCCAGCAGTCCGGGACACGGCTACACCTTC CASSPGHGYTF
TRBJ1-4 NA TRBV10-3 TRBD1 TGTGCCATCAGTGACAGGACAGGGGCAACTAATGAAAAACTGTTTTTT CAISDRTGATNEKLFF
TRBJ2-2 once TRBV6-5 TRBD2 TGTGCCAGCAGTTGGACTAGCGGGGGATACACCGGGGAGCTGTTTTTT CASSWTSGGYTGELFF
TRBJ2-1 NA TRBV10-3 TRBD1 TGTGCCATCAGCTCAGGACAGGGCTACGAGCAGTTCTTC CAISSGQGYEQFF
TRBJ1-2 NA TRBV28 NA TGTGCCAGCTATGGGGGGGCGCAGGGCTACACCTTC CASYGGAQGYTF
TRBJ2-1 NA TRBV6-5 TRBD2 TGTGCCAGCAGTTACACGGGGGGGCTTTTCAATGAGCAGTTCTTC CASSYTGGLFNEQFF
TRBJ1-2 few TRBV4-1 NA TGCGCCAGCAGCCAAGGCCCCCGTGAGCTCCCTTCAAGCTACACCTTC CASSQGPRELPSSYTF
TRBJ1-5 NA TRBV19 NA TGTGCCAGTAGCTCCGGACAGATCAATCAGCCCCAGCATTTT CASSSGQINQPQHF
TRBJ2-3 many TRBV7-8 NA TGTGCCAGCAGCTTAGATCTTGTCACAGATACGCAGTATTTT CASSLDLVTDTQYF
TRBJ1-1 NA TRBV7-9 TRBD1 TGTGCCAGCAGCTTAGACAGGGGGAACACTGAAGCTTTCTTT CASSLDRGNTEAFF
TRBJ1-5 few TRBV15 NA TGTGCCACCAGCAGAGCTCCCGGGCCGCGGGTGGTCCAGCCCCAGCATTTT CATSRAPGPRVVQPQHF
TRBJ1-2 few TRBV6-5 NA TGTGCCAGCAAGGATACCATCGGGGGTAGGGTTGGCTACACCTTC CASKDTIGGRVGYTF
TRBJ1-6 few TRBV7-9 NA TGTGCCAGCAGCTTAGACGGGGATTCACCCCTCCACTTT CASSLDGDSPLHF
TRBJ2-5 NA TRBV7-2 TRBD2 TGTGCCAGCAGCTTAGGGACTAGCCAGTACACGGAGACCCAGTACTTC CASSLGTSQYTETQYF
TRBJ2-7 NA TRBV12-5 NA TGTGCTAGTGGTCGGTCCTACGAGCAGTACTTC CASGRSYEQYF
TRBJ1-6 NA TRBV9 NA TGTGCCAGCGGTGAGACCGGACAGCCAAATTCACCCCTCCACTTT CASGETGQPNSPLHF
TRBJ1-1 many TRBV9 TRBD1 TGTGCCAGCAGCGATGACAGGGGGTTCGGGACTGAAGCTTTCTTT CASSDDRGFGTEAFF
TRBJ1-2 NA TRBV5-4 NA TGTGCCAGCAGCTTGGGGGCCGAACAATCGTTCCGTGGCTACACCTTC CASSLGAEQSFRGYTF
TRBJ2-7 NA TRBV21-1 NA TGTGCCAGCAGCCCCCCCGGAGGGCACGAGCAGTACTTC CASSPPGGHEQYF
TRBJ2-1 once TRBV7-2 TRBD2 TGTGCCAGCAGCCCGGGGACTAGCGGGGGTGAGCAGTTCTTC CASSPGTSGGEQFF
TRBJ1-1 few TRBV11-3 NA TGTGCCAGCAGACCAGGGTCGACGAACACTGAAGCTTTCTTT CASRPGSTNTEAFF
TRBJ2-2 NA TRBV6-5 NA TGTGCCAGCAGGCCCTGGGGAGGGAACACCGGGGAGCTGTTTTTT CASRPWGGNTGELFF
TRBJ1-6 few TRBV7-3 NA TGTGCCAGCAGCTCTAGTGGCTACGATAATTCACCCCTCCACTTT CASSSSGYDNSPLHF
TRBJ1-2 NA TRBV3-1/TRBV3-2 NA TGTGCCAGCAGCCAAGGGGGGGGGATAAACTATGGCTACACCTTC CASSQGGGINYGYTF